This TCR beta chain was identified in a study of T cell changes during pregnancy in multiple sclerosis. Using immunoSEQ multiplex PCR, the repertoire was profiled, and TCRdb retains in-frame clones only, with some absent. The data hold about 86,000 clones, with around 93% observed a single time. The germline gives CDR1 LNHDA, CDR2 SQIVND (reference sequence). The junction had 8 bases not matched to a gene; V was cut back by 2 bases and J by 7 bases. This CDR3 has 15 residues. The TCR was taken from a female donor in good health, enrolled as a control in a pregnancy study. The V gene is TRBV19, the J gene TRBJ1-1, with 9 bases aligning to TRBD1. Sample: peripheral blood, taken in the first trimester of pregnancy. The CDR3 nucleotides read TGTGCCAGTAGTATACTAGCCGGGACAGGGTATGAAGCTTTCTTT. Translated, it gives CASSILAGTGYEAFF.